One sample yielded the 5 T cell receptor beta chains listed below, sequenced in a study of identical twins. TCRdb recomputed calls from the 5' RACE reads with MiXCR, one row per CDR3 protein. The top ten hold 0.8% to 1% of the sample, which has about 520,000 distinct CDR3 sequences, less than 25% seen once. The sample was also reused in another study, on T cells expressing NK-cell markers.

The sequencing input was CD4+ T cells sorted from blood. The receptors shown here come from a woman under 30 in good health.

The sample holds a few counts of this clonotype. V and J are TRBV2 and TRBJ1-4; D is uncertain. Germline V gene data show CDR1 as SNHLY and CDR2 as FYNNEI. Trimming pared 5 bases from V and 5 bases from J, leaving 15 bases between. CDR3 length equals 15 residues. CDR3 sequence (DNA): TGTGCCAGCAGTATGAGACAAGGACTGAATGAAAAACTGTTTTTT. Protein: CASSMRQGLNEKLFF.

Turning to this clonotype: At one of its ends the junction is not consistent with the germline gene, which may arise from a read error. J is TRBJ2-1 and V is TRBV2; D may match TRBD1 or TRBD2 (6 bases each). This CDR3 has 11 amino acids. Per the germline V gene, CDR1 is SNHLY and CDR2 is FYNNEI. The CDR3 coding sequence is TGTGCCAGCAGGGGGGGCGGGAACACAGGCTTC. As protein: CASRGGGNTGF.

The J gene is TRBJ1-2, the V gene TRBV12-3 or TRBV12-4; D uncertain. With 6 bases removed from V and 4 bases from J, the gap between germline ends came to 18 bases. The CDR3 is made up of 15 amino acids. The CDR3 DNA sequence: TGTGCCAGCAGCCGAGCCGCCAGGTACGGCTATGGCTACACCTTC. This gives the protein CASSRAARYGYGYTF.

The CDR3 sequence is CASSFSGAWSYEQYF. The CDR3 DNA reads as TGTGCCAGCAGCTTCTCAGGGGCGTGGAGCTACGAGCAGTACTTC. This chain connects TRBV7-9 to TRBJ2-7, with a possible D match to TRBD1 (6 bases). Germline V gives CDR1 SEHNR, CDR2 FQNEAQ (reference sequence). This CDR3 has 15 amino acids. Trimming cost V 3 bases and J 3 bases, with 15 bases left between them.

The chain is built from TRBV7-2 and TRBJ2-1; TRBD2 is a possible D gene (5 bases). The CDR3 spans 14 residues. Looked up from germline, CDR1 is SGHTA and CDR2 is FQGNSA. Deletions cut 1 base from V and 14 bases from J, with 18 bases between. CDR3 amino acids: CASSLGRQAEEKFF. In DNA, the CDR3 is TGTGCCAGCAGCTTAGGTCGTCAGGCGGAGGAGAAGTTCTTC.